This entry concerns a single T cell receptor beta chain. This entry is derived from a study of shared clonotypes between healthy human individuals. Clones were sequenced by immunoSEQ multiplex PCR, and TCRdb holds only the in-frame ones, with some missing. This sample has over 150,000 clones, with around 63% found just once. V shed 5 bases and J 5 bases; nucleotides not matched to a gene: 9. This CDR3 contains 15 residues. CDR1 is MNHNS and CDR2 is SASEGT in the germline V gene. The chain combines TRBV6-1 with TRBJ2-5, with 9 bases aligning to TRBD1. The sequence was collected from a man younger than 45 in good health. Sequenced material: memory CD4+ T cells sorted from blood. Documented subset: CD45RA-negative fraction. This chain's CDR3 is CASSPGTGFIETQYF. DNA of the CDR3: TGTGCCAGCAGTCCCGGGACAGGGTTTATCGAGACCCAGTACTTC.